The 7 T cell receptor beta chains given below trace back to one sample, sequenced in a study of T cells in Graves' hyperthyroidism and ophthalmopathy. Regions amplified from RNA transcripts were the TCR beta CDR3 regions. Primed by the HTBI set, a first-round RT-PCR was run on the TCR CDR3. TCRdb reprocessed the multiplex PCR reads via MiXCR and lists one record per CDR3 protein. The sample carries some 760,000 distinct CDR3 sequences, 11% to 15% recorded once. Sample: blood. Every receptor here comes from a woman aged 18 to 35 with Graves' hyperthyroidism.

This clonotype was seen ten or more times. J is TRBJ1-5 and V is TRBV30, with D unclear. There are 14 residues in the CDR3. Per the germline V gene, CDR1 is GTSNPN and CDR2 is SVGIG (reference sequence). V was trimmed by 3 bases and J by 4 bases, leaving 13 bases between them. This CDR3 is CAWSQALGNQPQHF. DNA of the CDR3: TGTGCCTGGAGCCAGGCGTTGGGAAATCAGCCCCAGCATTTT.

This clonotype was recorded a few times. V and J are TRBV3-1 and TRBJ2-2, with D perhaps matching TRBD1 or TRBD2 (5 bases each). Germline lookup yields CDR1 LGHDT and CDR2 YNNKEL (reference sequence). V gave up 2 bases and J gave up 6 bases, with 13 bases separating them. The CDR3 runs to 15 residues. The CDR3 DNA reads TGTGCCAGCAGCCAACGGCCACGGGGCCCCGGGGAGCTGTTTTTT. This codes for CASSQRPRGPGELFF.

This clonotype was detected ten times or more. The genes are TRBV29-1 and TRBJ1-1; TRBD1 might be the D (5 bases). The CDR3 consists of 11 residues. Germline loops: CDR1 SQVTM, CDR2 ANQGSEA. The CDR3 reads CTTGVGTEAFF. CDR3 nucleotide sequence: TGCACCACGGGGGTAGGAACTGAAGCTTTCTTT. The entire variable domain, with the rest obtained from reference TRBV29-1 and TRBJ1-1, is as follows: SAVISQKPSRDICQRGTSLTIQCQVDSQVTMMFWYRQQPGQSLTLIATANQGSEATYESGFVIDKFPISRPNLTFSTLTVSNMSPEDSSIYLCTTGVGTEAFFGQGTRLTVV.

This clonotype showed up just a few times. Given a much more abundant clone one base away, this may be a read error. The chain joins TRBV20-1 to TRBJ1-1; the match to TRBD1 covers 8 bases. This CDR3 has 13 residues. Germline V gives CDR1 DFQATT, CDR2 SNEGSKA (reference sequence). The J segment lost 5 bases and the V segment lost 6 bases, leaving 8 bases of the junction unmatched. This CDR3 reads CSAPRTGRTEAFF. CDR3 sequence (DNA): TGCAGTGCCCCTCGGACAGGGAGGACTGAAGCTTTCTTT.

In its sample, this clonotype was seen many times. The chain links TRBV29-1 to TRBJ2-7, with D uncertain. The germline gives CDR1 SQVTM, CDR2 ANQGSEA. Trimming removed 2 bases at V and 6 bases at J, with 11 bases between. This CDR3 comprises 12 residues. The CDR3 is CSVESWVGEQYF. The CDR3 coding sequence is TGCAGCGTTGAAAGCTGGGTAGGCGAGCAGTACTTC.

Written as DNA, the CDR3 is TGCGCCAGCAGCCAAGATCAAAGGACGCCCGGCATGCCCCAGCATTTT. Amino acids: CASSQDQRTPGMPQHF. The chain employs TRBV4-1 and TRBJ1-5; D gene uncertain. This CDR3 is built from 16 residues. V lost 0 bases to trimming and J lost 9 bases, with 18 bases between them. Germline loops: CDR1 MGHRA, CDR2 YSYEKL.

In this sample, this clonotype turned up a few times. With a much larger clone just one base away, this may be a read error. J is TRBJ2-2 and V is TRBV2, with 8 bases matching TRBD2. V shed 6 bases and J 3 bases; nucleotides not matched to a gene: 6. Germline CDR1 SNHLY, CDR2 FYNNEI. CDR3 length: 15 residues. In DNA, the CDR3 is TGTGCCAGCAGAAAGCGGGAGAGCGACACCGGGGAGCTGTTTTTT. Protein product: CASRKRESDTGELFF.